The T cell receptor beta chain under discussion was sequenced for a study of blood T cell repertoires in COVID-19. In the study overall: Spain, Italy and the United States supplied samples that represented acute and convalescent COVID-19. T cells, B-cell-depleted T cells, or PBMCs supplied cDNA or gDNA.

Authors' data handling: Nucleated cell number was recorded as an estimate derived from reference gene primer amplification. Sequenced by immunoSEQ multiplex PCR; TCRdb stores in-frame clones only, minus some. V and J calls and clone size are copied from that table; D and trimming were computed from the DNA. The sample lists around 250,000 clones; 86% were seen once. This CDR3 is built from 13 residues. Germline V lookup: CDR1 DFQATT, CDR2 SNEGSKA (reference sequence). Concerning this clone itself: A junction boundary mismatches the germline segment, possibly from a read error.

The sequenced sample was peripheral blood. The sequence was collected from a young man who had recovered from COVID-19. The genes are TRBV20-1 and TRBJ2-3; perhaps TRBD1 as D (6 bases). For the CDR3, the DNA is TGCAGTGCTAGTGAGGCTCCGACAGGTACGCAGTATTTT. This codes for CSASEAPTGTQYF.